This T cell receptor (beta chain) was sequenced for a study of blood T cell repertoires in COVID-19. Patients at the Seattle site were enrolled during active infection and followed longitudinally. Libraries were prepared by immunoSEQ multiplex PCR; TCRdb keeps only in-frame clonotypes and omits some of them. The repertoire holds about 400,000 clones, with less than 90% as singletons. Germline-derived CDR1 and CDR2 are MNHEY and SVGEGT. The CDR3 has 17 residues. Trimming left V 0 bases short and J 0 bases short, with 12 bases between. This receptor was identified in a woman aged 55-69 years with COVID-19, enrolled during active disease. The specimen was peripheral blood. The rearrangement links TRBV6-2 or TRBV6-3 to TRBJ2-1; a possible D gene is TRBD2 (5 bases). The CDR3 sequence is CASSYSIRESSYNEQFF. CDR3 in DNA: TGTGCCAGCAGTTACTCTATCCGGGAAAGCTCCTACAATGAGCAGTTCTTC.